The clone carrying this TCR beta chain was observed once. The sample is drawn from a study of shared clonotypes between healthy human individuals. Authors' processing steps: Filtering was not the same, since immunoSEQ gave junction-only sequences without quality scores. Clones were read by immunoSEQ multiplex PCR, and TCRdb kept only the in-frame ones, dropping some. Clonal size and the V and J genes are those of that table, whereas D and trimming came from the DNA. The table records some 1,100,000 clones, 75% to 85% of them present only once. Sequencing was carried out using memory CD4+ T cells from PBMCs. Described subset: CD45RA-negative fraction. The clonotype comes from a young man in good health. Some clones in this sample may be carry-over from other donors' samples.

The CDR3 sequence is CSVWTGVGGELFF. Here the CDR3 DNA reads TGCAGCGTGTGGACAGGGGTGGGCGGGGAGCTGTTTTTT. J is TRBJ2-2 and V is TRBV29-1; 9 nucleotides match TRBD1. The CDR3 runs 13 residues. CDR1 SQVTM and CDR2 ANQGSEA come from the germline V gene. The V gene end was trimmed by 6 bases and the J gene end by 7 bases; junction bases not matched to a gene: 6.